The 18 T cell receptor beta chains below were found in one sample sequenced in a study of PD-L1 blockade in urothelial cancer. As for time point: pretreatment peripheral blood. Produced via immunoSEQ multiplex PCR; TCRdb's table is partial and in-frame only. Of over 45,000 clones listed, 86% are singletons. This specimen was PBMCs, taken around atezolizumab (anti-PD-L1) treatment. The receptor source for this set is a man between 60 and 75 years old with urothelial cancer.

The V gene is TRBV7-6, the J gene TRBJ1-2; no clear D. CDR1 and CDR2 from the germline V gene are SGHVS and FNYEAQ. Trimming removed 5 bases at V and 0 bases at J, with 13 bases between. CDR3 size: 15 residues. The CDR3 loop reads CASSPTNLANYGYTF. In DNA form, the CDR3 reads TGTGCCAGCAGCCCAACCAACCTAGCTAACTATGGCTACACCTTC.

The rearrangement uses TRBV27 and TRBJ1-1; tentative D call: TRBD1 (6 bases). The CDR3 length is 15 residues. V lost 2 bases and J 1 base, leaving 11 bases between the germline ends. The germline gives CDR1 MNHEY, CDR2 SMNVEV (reference sequence). CDR3: CASSLQQGRNTEAFF. In nucleotides, the CDR3 is TGTGCCAGCAGTTTACAACAGGGACGGAACACTGAAGCTTTCTTT.

The CDR3 DNA follows: TGTGCCAGCAGTTTATTGGGCTCCGGGGAGCTGTTTTTT. Translation: CASSLLGSGELFF. The chain links TRBV27 to TRBJ2-2, with no clear D. This CDR3 contains 13 residues. The V and J ends lost 1 base and 6 bases respectively, with 6 bases between them. The V gene's germline CDR1 is MNHEY and CDR2 SMNVEV (reference sequence).

The rearrangement uses TRBV5-1 and TRBJ2-5; 10 nucleotides agree with TRBD1. Germline V gene data show CDR1 as SGHRS and CDR2 as YFSETQ. Trimming at V came to 0 bases and at J to 5 bases, leaving 4 bases not matched to a gene. CDR3 length: 15 residues. As DNA, the CDR3 is TGCGCCAGCAGCTTGGGACAGGGGGCATGGGAGACCCAGTACTTC. Its protein is CASSLGQGAWETQYF.

The chain is built from TRBV30 and TRBJ2-5; 7 bases are a match to TRBD1. Germline CDR1 and CDR2: GTSNPN and SVGIG (reference sequence). The CDR3 runs 13 residues. Germline trimming cut 4 bases from V and 7 bases from J; bases unmatched to any gene: 9. The CDR3 DNA sequence: TGTGCCTGGAACCCAGGGGGTTCGAGGACCCAGTACTTC. This translates into CAWNPGGSRTQYF.

The chain joins TRBV5-1 to TRBJ2-3, with 7 bases matching TRBD2. The CDR3 has 15 amino acids. Unmatched junction bases numbered 8, after V lost 1 base and J lost 6 bases. Germline V gene lookup returns CDR1 SGHRS and CDR2 YFSETQ. CDR3 residues: CASSLSGTNPDTQYF. The CDR3 DNA reads TGCGCCAGCAGCTTGTCCGGGACTAATCCCGATACGCAGTATTTT.

On this clone itself: A read error may account for a junction end that differs from germline. The chain combines TRBV11-2 with TRBJ1-1; TRBD1 might be the D (6 bases). Per germline, CDR1 SGHAT and CDR2 FQNNGV. The CDR3 contains 15 residues. CDR3 in amino acids: CASSLGRGRNTETFF. CDR3 nucleotide sequence: TGTGCCAGCAGCTTAGGGCGGGGGCGGAACACTGAAACTTTCTTT.

This chain connects TRBV5-6 to TRBJ2-1, with 9 bases aligning to TRBD2. CDR3 length equals 16 residues. The germline V gene has CDR1 SGHDT and CDR2 YYEEEE. The junction had 13 bases not matched to a gene; V was cut back by 4 bases and J by 8 bases. The CDR3 nucleotides read TGTGCCAGCAGCCTAGGTTCGGCGGGGGGGCATCATGAGCAGTTCTTC. Translated, it gives CASSLGSAGGHHEQFF.

This clone was seen more than once but under ten times. This rearrangement joins TRBV10-2 to TRBJ1-1, with D possibly TRBD1 on 5 matching bases. Per germline, CDR1 WSHSY and CDR2 SAAADI. V shed 6 bases and J shed 5 bases, with 10 bases lying between them. The CDR3 runs to 12 residues. In nucleotides, the CDR3 is TGCGCCAGCAGACAACAGGTTACTGAAGCTTTCTTT. This gives the protein CASRQQVTEAFF.

The V gene is TRBV11-1, the J gene TRBJ2-1; 7 bases fit TRBD1. The CDR3 covers 15 residues. Germline CDR1 is SGHAT and CDR2 is FQDESV (reference sequence). With 5 bases clipped from V and 6 bases from J, the junction kept 10 bases outside the gene matches. The CDR3 DNA follows: TGTGCCAGCAGCCAAGACAGGGTCTCAGGCAATGAGCAGTTCTTC. Protein sequence: CASSQDRVSGNEQFF.

V is TRBV7-9 and J is TRBJ1-5; possibly TRBD1 for D (6 bases). The CDR3 has 18 amino acids. CDR1 and CDR2 (germline): SEHNR, FQNEAQ (reference sequence). Deletions cut 4 bases from V and 3 bases from J, with 22 bases between. The CDR3 coding sequence is TGTGCCAGCAGCTATATAGGGAGGGGGGGGGCGAACAATCAGCCCCAGCATTTT. As protein: CASSYIGRGGANNQPQHF.

The CDR3 DNA reads TGTGCCAGCAGCAACTCCTCGTCGGGGGGTGACAATGAGCAGTTCTTC. Amino acid sequence: CASSNSSSGGDNEQFF. The chain employs TRBV21-1 and TRBJ2-1; TRBD2 was called by the table and not checked on the DNA. TRBV21-1 is noted as a pseudogene. The CDR3 spans 16 residues.

For this clone: At one end, the junction sequence differs from germline, possibly due to a read error. The chain has TRBV7-7 and TRBJ2-3, with D uncertain. This CDR3 contains 14 residues. Germline CDR1 is SSHAT and CDR2 is FNYEAQ (reference sequence). The CDR3 reads CASSLVPNTDTQYF. DNA for the CDR3: TGTGCTAGCAGCTTAGTCCCTAACACAGATACGCAGTATTTT.

The CDR3, as DNA: TGTGCCAGCAGTATAGGGGGCTCCTACAATGAGCAGTTCTTC. Its protein product is CASSIGGSYNEQFF. The chain carries TRBV7-6 and TRBJ2-1; a weak D match, TRBD1 (6 bases). The germline V gene has CDR1 SGHVS and CDR2 FNYEAQ. The V gene lost 6 bases and the J gene lost 0 bases, with 9 bases spanning the gap. CDR3 length: 14 residues.

This rearrangement joins TRBV5-4 to TRBJ2-2; 9 bases agree with TRBD2. V was clipped by 1 base and J by 5 bases; unmatched bases: 9. There are 17 residues in the CDR3. The germline CDR1 and CDR2 sequences are SGHNT and YYREEE (reference sequence). This CDR3 is CASSLPRAGGSTGELFF. CDR3 DNA: TGTGCCAGCAGCTTGCCCCGGGCGGGAGGGTCGACCGGGGAGCTGTTTTTT.

The CDR3 protein is CASSYPPGLARQETQYF. The CDR3 nucleotides are TGTGCCAGCAGCTACCCCCCGGGACTAGCTAGGCAAGAGACCCAGTACTTC. The chain uses TRBV11-2 and TRBJ2-5; 9 bases are shared with TRBD2. There are 17 residues in the CDR3. V was pared by 4 bases and J by 2 bases, with 11 bases of the junction left unmatched. Germline CDR1 SGHAT, CDR2 FQNNGV.

The V call is TRBV11-2, the J call TRBJ2-1; a weak D match, TRBD2 (6 bases). Germline CDR1 reads SGHAT; CDR2 reads FQNNGV. V lost 4 bases and J lost 3, with 16 bases in between. The CDR3 sequence is 16 residues long. The CDR3 DNA is TGTGCCAGCAGCTACCGACTAGTCCGGGACTACAATGAGCAGTTCTTC. Its protein is CASSYRLVRDYNEQFF. The full variable domain, rest sourced from reference TRBV11-2 and TRBJ2-1, is EAGVAQSPRYKIIEKRQSVAFWCNPISGHATLYWYQQILGQGPKLLIQFQNNGVVDDSQLPKDRFSAERLKGVDSTLKIQPAKLEDSAVYLCASSYRLVRDYNEQFFGPGTRLTVL.

CDR3 sequence: CASSVSPQGDIQYF. The CDR3 DNA sequence: TGTGCCAGCAGCGTGAGCCCACAGGGGGACATTCAGTACTTC. The chain has TRBV9 and TRBJ2-4; 8 bases line up with TRBD1. The germline V gene has CDR1 SGDLS and CDR2 YYNGEE. Trimming took 2 bases from V and 8 from J; bases not matched to a gene: 6. The length of the CDR3 is 14 residues.